Each of the 23 T cell receptor beta chains below was sequenced from the same sample in a study of T cells in Graves' hyperthyroidism and ophthalmopathy. Regions amplified from RNA transcripts were the TCR beta CDR3 regions. HTBI primers were used for first-round RT-PCR of the TCR CDR3. TCRdb independently ran MiXCR on the multiplex PCR reads; one entry per CDR3 protein. The table lists hundreds of thousands of distinct CDR3 sequences, 20% of them singletons, with 45% to 50% in the top ten. The sample comprised blood. The receptors stem from a man aged 35 to 55 with Graves' ophthalmopathy.

The chain recombines TRBV14 with TRBJ2-5, with a possible D match to TRBD1 (5 bases). The V gene's germline CDR1 is SGHDN and CDR2 FVKESK. Trimming removed 0 bases at V and 9 bases at J, with 14 bases between. This CDR3 is 14 amino acids long. This chain's CDR3 is CASSQEVSRRAQYF. The DNA of the CDR3 is TGTGCCAGCAGCCAAGAAGTAAGCCGCAGGGCCCAGTACTTC.

In its sample, this clonotype was seen a few times. The genes are TRBV5-1 and TRBJ2-5; possibly TRBD1 or TRBD2 for D (6 bases each). The ends were cut back, 1 base at V and 1 base at J, with 17 bases in the middle. CDR1 and CDR2 from the germline V gene are SGHRS and YFSETQ. This CDR3 contains 17 residues. Here the CDR3 DNA reads TGCGCCAGCAGCTTGAGTGAAGGGGGGATCCCCCAAGAGACCCAGTACTTC. It yields the protein CASSLSEGGIPQETQYF. The full variable domain, its missing parts supplied by reference TRBV5-1 and TRBJ2-5, is KAGVTQTPRYLIKTRGQQVTLSCSPISGHRSVSWYQQTPGQGLQFLFEYFSETQRNKGNFPGRFSGRQFSNSRSEMNVSTLELGDSALYLCASSLSEGGIPQETQYFGPGTRLLVL.

There are many counts of this clonotype. The rearrangement links TRBV6-1 to TRBJ2-7, with D possibly being TRBD1 (6 bases). Germline V gives CDR1 MNHNS, CDR2 SASEGT. V lost 4 bases and J lost 3, with 13 bases in between. The CDR3 covers 14 residues. The CDR3 reads CASSVAGVVYEQYF. DNA of the CDR3: TGTGCCAGCAGTGTAGCAGGGGTGGTCTACGAGCAGTACTTC.

In nucleotides, the CDR3 is TGTGCCAGCAGAGACGCCCCGGGGGGACACTATGGCTACACCTTC. Its protein is CASRDAPGGHYGYTF. This rearrangement joins TRBV12-3 or TRBV12-4 to TRBJ1-2; a possible D gene is TRBD1 (5 bases). Trimming left V 6 bases short and J 3 bases short, with 17 bases between. There are 15 residues in the CDR3.

The V call is TRBV20-1, the J call TRBJ2-5; 10 bases align to TRBD2. The CDR3 covers 14 residues. In germline, CDR1 is DFQATT, CDR2 SNEGSKA (reference sequence). Unmatched junction bases numbered 3, after V lost 2 bases and J lost 3 bases. Written as DNA, the CDR3 is TGCAGTGCTAGAAAAGCGGGGGGGAAAGAGACCCAGTACTTC. It encodes CSARKAGGKETQYF.

The chain employs TRBV2 and TRBJ1-5, with a tentative D call TRBD1 (6 bases). Germline values: CDR1 SNHLY, CDR2 FYNNEI. This CDR3 contains 14 residues. Deletions cut 9 bases from V and 4 bases from J, with 16 bases between. As DNA, the CDR3 is TGTGCCAGTACAGGGCTGGGGGTTAATCAGCCCCAGCATTTT. It codes for CASTGLGVNQPQHF.

The chain is built from TRBV6-1 and TRBJ2-5, with D possibly matching TRBD2 (7 bases). Between the trimmed V and J ends, which lost 4 bases and 6 bases, there was a span of 15 bases. The germline V gene has CDR1 MNHNS and CDR2 SASEGT. The CDR3 length is 14 residues. Here the CDR3 reads CASSALGGPKTQYF. The CDR3 DNA sequence: TGTGCCAGCAGTGCTCTGGGGGGGCCAAAGACCCAGTACTTC.

V gene TRBV4-1 combines with J gene TRBJ2-5; no clear D. The V gene's germline CDR1 is MGHRA and CDR2 YSYEKL. This CDR3 contains 14 residues. Trimming took 5 bases from V and 5 from J, leaving 15 bases between them. CDR3 nucleotides: TGCGCCAGCAGCTCATATCCTGCTGCGGAGACCCAGTACTTC. Its protein product is CASSSYPAAETQYF.

The V gene is TRBV6-1, the J gene TRBJ2-7; D may be TRBD1 (6 bases). This CDR3 region has 13 residues. Per the germline V gene, CDR1 is MNHNS and CDR2 is SASEGT. Trimming left V 7 bases short and J 3 bases short, with 13 bases between. The chain's CDR3 is CASNEGTLYEQYF. Here the CDR3 DNA reads TGTGCCAGCAACGAGGGGACACTCTACGAGCAGTACTTC.

This chain links TRBV7-8 with TRBJ2-7; D is tentatively TRBD1 or TRBD2 (5 bases each). Germline CDR1 is SGHVS and CDR2 is FQNEAQ. The V and J ends lost 4 bases and 7 bases respectively, with 17 bases between them. The CDR3 spans 14 residues. Here the CDR3 DNA reads TGTGCCAGCAGCTCCCACGGGACCACTAAGGAGCAGTACTTC. This gives the protein CASSSHGTTKEQYF.

This clonotype was counted many times. The V call is TRBV2, the J call TRBJ2-7; D gene uncertain. V lost 0 bases and J lost 3, with 9 bases in between. This CDR3 has 14 residues. In germline, CDR1 is SNHLY, CDR2 FYNNEI. CDR3 DNA sequence: TGTGCCAGCAGTGAAGCGCTTCGGAGCTACGAGCAGTACTTC. Amino acid sequence: CASSEALRSYEQYF.

The sample holds many counts of this clonotype. The V and J genes are TRBV2 and TRBJ2-5, with D possibly TRBD1 on 5 matching bases. Germline V gene lookup returns CDR1 SNHLY and CDR2 FYNNEI. This CDR3 has 13 residues. V lost 5 bases and J 4 bases, leaving 11 bases between the germline ends. The CDR3 coding sequence is TGTGCCAGCAGTCCTCAGGGTTTAGAGACCCAGTACTTC. Protein product: CASSPQGLETQYF.

There are many counts of this clonotype. This chain connects TRBV2 to TRBJ2-7; TRBD2 agrees at 8 bases. Germline loops: CDR1 SNHLY, CDR2 FYNNEI. V lost 5 bases, J lost 3 bases, and 9 bases stayed unmatched. CDR3 length equals 15 residues. Here the CDR3 reads CASSRNSGTNYEQYF. For the CDR3, the DNA is TGTGCCAGCAGTCGGAATAGCGGGACGAACTACGAGCAGTACTTC. The complete variable domain, with remaining parts taken from reference TRBV2 and TRBJ2-7, reads EPEVTQTPSHQVTQMGQEVILRCVPISNHLYFYWYRQILGQKVEFLVSFYNNEISEKSEIFDDQFSVERPDGSNFTLKIRSTKLEDSAMYFCASSRNSGTNYEQYFGPGTRLTVT.

This clonotype has a count of ten or more. In nucleotides, the CDR3 is TGTGCCAGCAGTCCAACGGGACAATTATACGCTTTCTTT. This gives the protein CASSPTGQLYAFF. The rearrangement uses TRBV12-3 or TRBV12-4 and TRBJ1-1, with D possibly being TRBD1 (6 bases). The CDR3 totals 13 residues. V dropped 5 bases and J dropped 11 bases, with 18 bases sitting between them.

This clonotype appeared many times. The chain carries TRBV28 and TRBJ2-7; D possibly corresponds to TRBD2 (5 bases). This CDR3 is 13 amino acids long. The V gene's germline CDR1 is MDHEN and CDR2 SYDVKM. Trimming stripped 3 bases from V and 0 bases from J, with 6 bases between. The CDR3 region is CASSFRDSYEQYF. CDR3 coding DNA: TGTGCCAGCAGTTTCCGGGACTCCTACGAGCAGTACTTC.

This chain uses TRBV11-2 with TRBJ1-6, with D hard to call. The V gene lost 4 bases and the J gene lost 7 bases, with 8 bases spanning the gap. CDR1 and CDR2 from the germline V gene are SGHAT and FQNNGV. This CDR3 has 13 amino acids. The CDR3 here is CASSSSLNSPLHF. CDR3 DNA: TGTGCCAGCAGCTCCTCACTCAATTCACCCCTCCACTTT.

The sample holds many counts of this clonotype. The chain carries TRBV5-1 and TRBJ2-5; 8 nucleotides line up with TRBD1. This CDR3 is built from 15 residues. The germline CDR1 and CDR2 sequences are SGHRS and YFSETQ. Trimming at V came to 6 bases and at J to 3 bases, leaving 10 bases not matched to a gene. Here the CDR3 reads CASILTGQGKETQYF. In DNA form, the CDR3 reads TGCGCCAGCATCCTCACCGGACAGGGAAAAGAGACCCAGTACTTC. The whole variable domain, remainder taken from reference TRBV5-1 and TRBJ2-5, is KAGVTQTPRYLIKTRGQQVTLSCSPISGHRSVSWYQQTPGQGLQFLFEYFSETQRNKGNFPGRFSGRQFSNSRSEMNVSTLELGDSALYLCASILTGQGKETQYFGPGTRLLVL.

The genes are TRBV5-1 and TRBJ2-1; TRBD1 or TRBD2 may be the D gene (5 bases each). The CDR3 length is 14 residues. Trimming took off 7 bases at V and 1 base at J, with 12 bases between the two ends. CDR1 is SGHRS and CDR2 is YFSETQ in the germline V gene. The CDR3 region has the DNA TGCGCCAGCGTAGCTGGGGGTTCCTACAATGAGCAGTTCTTC. This codes for CASVAGGSYNEQFF.

Comment on this clonotype: A much larger clone differs from this one at a single base, so this may be a read error. This chain links TRBV20-1 with TRBJ1-5; D not certain. The CDR3 consists of 11 residues. The germline V gene encodes CDR1 DFQATT and CDR2 SNEGSKA (reference sequence). Trimming took off 0 bases at V and 11 bases at J, with 8 bases between the two ends. In DNA form, the CDR3 reads TGCAGTGCTAGAGATCTGTCGGCCCAGCATTTT. Its protein is CSARDLSAQHF.

This clonotype came up many times. The J gene is TRBJ2-3, the V gene TRBV7-2, with D perhaps matching TRBD2 (6 bases). V was clipped by 6 bases and J by 9 bases, with 22 bases between them. Germline-derived CDR1 and CDR2 are SGHTA and FQGNSA. CDR3 size: 15 residues. The CDR3 loop reads CASRDTGTRARTQYF. CDR3 coding DNA: TGTGCCAGCAGGGATACCGGGACTCGGGCTCGAACGCAGTATTTT.

This clonotype was picked up a small number of times. The rearrangement joins TRBV29-1 to TRBJ2-1, with unresolved D. Germline assignment: CDR1 SQVTM and CDR2 ANQGSEA. V dropped 6 bases and J dropped 0 bases, with 15 bases sitting between them. This CDR3 comprises 15 residues. The CDR3 DNA reads as TGCAGCGTCGAACCCGACCGGAGCTCCTACAATGAGCAGTTCTTC. Translation gives CSVEPDRSSYNEQFF.

For this clonotype: One end of the junction varies from germline; a read error may be responsible. The V call is TRBV7-9, the J call TRBJ2-7, with 9 bases aligning to TRBD2. Germline CDR1 reads SEHNR; CDR2 reads FQNEAQ (reference sequence). The CDR3 covers 14 residues. For the CDR3, the DNA is TGTGCCAGCAGCCTAGCTAGCGGGACCCACGAGCAGTACTTC. Protein: CASSLASGTHEQYF.

This chain connects TRBV25-1 to TRBJ1-6, with D perhaps matching TRBD1 (5 bases). This CDR3 region has 13 residues. Trimming shortened V by 2 bases and J by 11 bases, and 10 bases separated the two germline ends. Looked up from germline, CDR1 is MGHDK and CDR2 is SYGVNS. The CDR3 DNA reads TGTGCCAGCAGTGAACAGGGTGGGGCACCCCTCCACTTT. Amino acids: CASSEQGGAPLHF.